The present TCR beta chain was sequenced within a study of glioma-infiltrating T cells. Notes on the study in general: Above-expected tissue-blood divergence occurred in all gliomas, most in low-grade ones. CDR3 overlap between tissue and blood was very small.

The iRepertoire nested amplicon-rescue multiplex PCR amplified TCR alpha and beta CDR3s from RNA. Each CDR3 protein gets one entry after TCRdb re-called the multiplex PCR reads with MiXCR. The sample includes under 150,000 distinct CDR3 sequences, about 22% seen only once; the top ten take around a quarter. Remarks on this clonotype: Its antigen remains unidentified.

The CDR3 has 12 amino acids. Trimming removed 6 bases at V and 1 base at J, with 6 bases between. The chain recombines TRBV12-3 or TRBV12-4 with TRBJ2-5; no definite D call. This receptor was taken from a human donor with low-grade glioma or glioblastoma, undergoing nonglioma brain surgery, or in good health (not recorded which). Material for sequencing was glioma tissue, nonneoplastic brain tissue, or PBMCs (not recorded which). The CDR3 nucleotides read TGTGCCAGCAGGTACAGCCAAGAGACCCAGTACTTC. Its protein product is CASRYSQETQYF.